The 14 T cell receptor beta chains below come from one sample, sequenced in a study of T cell responses to AZD1222 COVID-19 vaccine. Only in-frame clones appear in the TCRdb table, and some are missing; sequencing was by immunoSEQ multiplex PCR. The sample contains approximately 89,000 clones, under 95% of which appear only once. The source material was peripheral blood, sampled 28 days after the second AZD1222 dose. Receptor source: an adult who received the AZD1222 COVID-19 vaccine.

The chain combines TRBV9 with TRBJ1-3; D gene ambiguous. This CDR3 has 12 residues. V was clipped by 3 bases and J by 1 base, with 2 bases between them. CDR1 is SGDLS, CDR2 YYNGEE, per germline. The CDR3 sequence: CASSGSGNTIYF. The CDR3 DNA is TGTGCCAGCAGCGGGTCTGGAAACACCATATATTTT.

The chain combines TRBV7-3 with TRBJ1-2; no clear D. The CDR3 is 14 residues long. With 5 bases removed from V and 8 bases from J, the gap between germline ends came to 18 bases. From germline, CDR1 is SGHTA and CDR2 FQGTGA. The CDR3 spells CASSLSSREDGYTF. CDR3 DNA: TGTGCCAGCAGCCTATCTTCGAGGGAGGACGGCTACACCTTC.

As DNA, the CDR3 is TGTGCCAGCAGCGTAGGCAACGCTAACTATGGCTACACCTTC. It encodes CASSVGNANYGYTF. The chain is built from TRBV9 and TRBJ1-2, with D hard to call. The CDR3 contains 14 residues. The ends were cut back, 0 bases at V and 0 bases at J, with 6 bases in the middle. The V gene's germline CDR1 is SGDLS and CDR2 YYNGEE.

The chain links TRBV3-1 (or the pseudogene TRBV3-2) to TRBJ2-5; the match to TRBD2 covers 11 bases. The V segment lost 0 bases and the J segment 7 bases; nucleotides outside the gene matches: 4. Germline V gene data show CDR1 as LGHDT and CDR2 as YNNKEL (reference sequence). The CDR3 is 15 residues long. CDR3 bases: TGTGCCAGCAGCCAAGATCCCCTAGCGGGAGGGACCCAGTACTTC. It specifies CASSQDPLAGGTQYF.

CDR3 amino acids: CAWSDRAIEKLFF. The DNA of the CDR3 is TGTGCCTGGAGCGACAGGGCGATTGAAAAACTGTTTTTT. This sequence joins TRBV30 and TRBJ1-4, with 7 bases matching TRBD1. The J segment lost 7 bases and the V segment lost 3 bases, leaving 5 bases of the junction unmatched. CDR1 is GTSNPN, CDR2 SVGIG, per germline (reference sequence). The CDR3 has 13 amino acids.

A single count supports this clone. The rearrangement joins TRBV5-1 to TRBJ2-2; TRBD1 agrees at 7 bases. This CDR3 has 15 amino acids. With 4 bases clipped from V and 3 bases from J, the junction kept 6 bases outside the gene matches. Germline values: CDR1 SGHRS, CDR2 YFSETQ. This chain's CDR3 is CASSGPDRYTGELFF. The CDR3, as DNA: TGCGCCAGCAGCGGGCCGGACAGGTACACCGGGGAGCTGTTTTTT.

This clone was recorded a few times. The chain has TRBV7-9 and TRBJ2-1, with a possible D match to TRBD2 (5 bases). The ends were cut back, 2 bases at V and 0 bases at J, with 8 bases in the middle. The CDR3 covers 15 residues. Germline CDR1 SEHNR, CDR2 FQNEAQ (reference sequence). DNA for the CDR3: TGTGCCAGCAGCTTATCAGCGGCCTCCTACAATGAGCAGTTCTTC. This gives the protein CASSLSAASYNEQFF.

The gene calls are TRBV27 and TRBJ2-1; TRBD2 aligns across 7 bases. Unmatched junction bases numbered 4, after V lost 0 bases and J lost 2 bases. There are 16 residues in the CDR3. CDR1 and CDR2 (germline): MNHEY, SMNVEV (reference sequence). This CDR3 is CASSLSPRGTYNEQFF. CDR3 DNA: TGTGCCAGCAGTTTATCTCCGCGGGGGACCTACAATGAGCAGTTCTTC.

The rearrangement joins TRBV6-5 to TRBJ2-1; tentative D call: TRBD1 (6 bases). Germline CDR1 reads MNHEY; CDR2 reads SVGAGI. This CDR3 is 15 amino acids long. V gave up 4 bases and J gave up 4 bases, with 14 bases separating them. Here the CDR3 DNA reads TGTGCCAGCAGTTTCCGACAGGCCATTTACAATGAGCAGTTCTTC. Protein sequence: CASSFRQAIYNEQFF.

V usage is TRBV6-1 and J usage is TRBJ1-1; D is ambiguous. Germline lookup yields CDR1 MNHNS and CDR2 SASEGT. V lost 2 bases and J lost 11, with 12 bases in between. The CDR3 runs 12 residues. The CDR3: CASSEFLTPAFF. CDR3 bases: TGTGCCAGCAGTGAATTCCTGACCCCGGCTTTCTTT.

The gene calls are TRBV9 and TRBJ1-1; D uncertain. The CDR3 consists of 14 residues. Germline V gives CDR1 SGDLS, CDR2 YYNGEE. V gave up 4 bases and J gave up 1 base, with 11 bases separating them. In nucleotides, the CDR3 is TGTGCCAGCAGCCCCCCCTCCGCGAACACTGAAGCTTTCTTT. Its translation: CASSPPSANTEAFF.

The V call is TRBV3-1 (or the pseudogene TRBV3-2), the J call TRBJ2-7, with TRBD2 matching over 9 bases. This CDR3 is 17 amino acids long. Trimming cost V 0 bases and J 3 bases; bases outside gene matches: 9. CDR1 is LGHDT and CDR2 is YNNKEL in the germline V gene (reference sequence). This CDR3 is CASSQDIGSSGNYEQYF. CDR3 DNA sequence: TGTGCCAGCAGCCAAGATATAGGTTCTAGCGGGAACTACGAGCAGTACTTC.

V usage is TRBV6-5 and J usage is TRBJ1-2; D possibly corresponds to TRBD1 (6 bases). The CDR3 runs to 15 residues. Germline V gene data show CDR1 as MNHEY and CDR2 as SVGAGI. Deletions cut 6 bases from V and 2 bases from J, with 16 bases between. CDR3 sequence reads: CASRLDRSLNYGYTF. DNA of the CDR3: TGTGCCAGCAGATTAGACAGGTCCCTAAACTATGGCTACACCTTC.

This sequence joins TRBV5-1 and TRBJ2-1; 7 bases map to TRBD1. Germline V gene data show CDR1 as SGHRS and CDR2 as YFSETQ. The CDR3 is 16 amino acids. J was trimmed by 0 bases and V by 4 bases; bases with no gene match: 7. As DNA, the CDR3 is TGCGCCAGCAGCCCACAGGGGTTAGGCTCCTACAATGAGCAGTTCTTC. It yields the protein CASSPQGLGSYNEQFF. Combining the CDR3 with reference TRBV5-1 and TRBJ2-1 gives the whole variable domain KAGVTQTPRYLIKTRGQQVTLSCSPISGHRSVSWYQQTPGQGLQFLFEYFSETQRNKGNFPGRFSGRQFSNSRSEMNVSTLELGDSALYLCASSPQGLGSYNEQFFGPGTRLTVL.